Listed below are T cell receptor beta chains from one sample, sequenced in a study of blood T cell repertoires in COVID-19. TCRdb keeps only in-frame clones here, not all; method: immunoSEQ multiplex PCR. The data contain 120,000 or so clones, around 83% of them singletons. Material for sequencing was peripheral blood. These receptors were taken from a man older than 75 with active or convalescent COVID-19. CDR3s leave out the opening cysteine and the closing phenylalanine or tryptophan.

v_call: TRBV2; cdr3_aa: ASSVGGNQPQH
v_call: TRBV5-6; cdr3_aa: ASSFDRISYEQY
v_call: TRBV19; cdr3_aa: ASSTGQASGNTIY
v_call: TRBV9; cdr3_aa: ASSEGGGRSTDTQY
v_call: TRBV10-3; cdr3_aa: AISESPGLGSETQY
v_call: TRBV4-1; cdr3_aa: ASASKPREQF
v_call: TRBV12-3/TRBV12-4; cdr3_aa: ASSLGGGGYT
v_call: TRBV7-2; cdr3_aa: ASSLVRQGASPLH
v_call: TRBV4-2; cdr3_aa: ASSQDGDKIYSNQPQH
v_call: TRBV7-9; cdr3_aa: ASSFRRTGEVEVYGYT
v_call: TRBV24-1; cdr3_aa: ATGGPNLYQPQH